Below, 23 T cell receptor beta chains from the same sample are listed, as sequenced in a study of beta chain features in type 1 diabetes. TCRB transcripts that were expressed got sequenced, as all of the isolated RNA had been reverse transcribed. Only in-frame clones appear in the TCRdb table, and some are missing; sequencing was by immunoSEQ multiplex PCR. This sample has under 500,000 clones, with about 32% found just once. The sequencing input was naive CD4+ T cells from blood. The source of these receptors is a man aged 18 to 30 in good health.

The rearrangement uses TRBV5-4 and TRBJ2-5; 11 nucleotides line up with TRBD1. The CDR3 has 16 amino acids. Looked up from germline, CDR1 is SGHNT and CDR2 is YYREEE (reference sequence). The trim removed 0 bases at V and 1 base at J, leaving 2 bases unmatched. CDR3 sequence: CASSLVGTGGQETQYF. CDR3 DNA: TGTGCCAGCAGCTTGGTTGGGACAGGGGGCCAAGAGACCCAGTACTTC.

This clone was seen more than once but under ten times. This sequence joins TRBV7-2 and TRBJ2-1; unclear D gene. Germline CDR1 reads SGHTA; CDR2 reads FQGNSA. The CDR3 is 13 amino acids. Trimming cost V 5 bases and J 6 bases, with 11 bases left between them. The CDR3 reads CASSPQSGNEQFF. CDR3 nucleotides: TGTGCCAGCAGCCCACAGTCGGGCAATGAGCAGTTCTTC.

Here the CDR3 DNA reads TGTGCCAGCAGCACTAGCGGGAGTACAGATACGCAGTATTTT. Amino acid sequence: CASSTSGSTDTQYF. The chain combines TRBV9 with TRBJ2-3; 11 bases line up with TRBD2. V shed 4 bases, J shed 3 bases, and the junction held 1 base outside the gene matches. Germline V lookup: CDR1 SGDLS, CDR2 YYNGEE. The CDR3 sequence is 14 residues long.

The V and J genes are TRBV5-1 and TRBJ1-1, with 11 bases identical to TRBD1. Germline CDR1 SGHRS, CDR2 YFSETQ. This CDR3 has 14 residues. V gave up 6 bases and J gave up 5 bases; unmatched junction bases: 6. CDR3 sequence (DNA): TGCGCCAGCAACTTTGGGACAGGGGGTACTGAAGCTTTCTTT. Protein: CASNFGTGGTEAFF. The full variable domain, rest sourced from reference TRBV5-1 and TRBJ1-1, is KAGVTQTPRYLIKTRGQQVTLSCSPISGHRSVSWYQQTPGQGLQFLFEYFSETQRNKGNFPGRFSGRQFSNSRSEMNVSTLELGDSALYLCASNFGTGGTEAFFGQGTRLTVV.

There are a few counts of this clone. The J gene is TRBJ2-7, the V gene TRBV7-9, with 12 bases aligning to TRBD1. V was clipped by 3 bases and J by 7 bases; unmatched bases: 10. CDR1 is SEHNR and CDR2 is FQNEAQ in the germline V gene (reference sequence). This CDR3 has 16 residues. The CDR3: CASSFSGTGGVGEQYF. CDR3 DNA: TGTGCCAGCAGCTTCTCCGGGACAGGGGGCGTTGGTGAGCAGTACTTC.

This CDR3 is CASSEYGPGATEAFF. DNA for the CDR3: TGTGCCAGCAGTGAATATGGGCCGGGGGCGACTGAAGCTTTCTTT. The chain carries TRBV25-1 and TRBJ1-1, with D tentatively TRBD1 (6 bases). Germline V gene sequence: CDR1 MGHDK, CDR2 SYGVNS. With 0 bases removed from V and 5 bases from J, the gap between germline ends came to 13 bases. The CDR3 spans 15 residues.

This clone was seen more than once but under ten times. This chain links TRBV28 with TRBJ2-7; D is unclear. Trimming shortened V by 5 bases and J by 2 bases, and 7 bases separated the two germline ends. This CDR3 region has 12 residues. Germline CDR1 is MDHEN and CDR2 is SYDVKM. In DNA form, the CDR3 reads TGTGCCAGCAGTACTCCAACCTACGAGCAGTACTTC. Translating gives CASSTPTYEQYF.

In this sample, this clone turned up a few times. J is TRBJ1-2 and V is TRBV30; D is uncertain. The CDR3 covers 13 residues. The germline V and J ends were trimmed by 0 bases and 3 bases, with 8 bases remaining between them. Germline CDR1 GTSNPN, CDR2 SVGIG (reference sequence). CDR3 in amino acids: CAWSVRVDYGYTF. As DNA, the CDR3 is TGTGCCTGGAGTGTACGGGTCGACTATGGCTACACCTTC. The full variable domain, rest sourced from reference TRBV30 and TRBJ1-2, is SQTIHQWPATLVQPVGSPLSLECTVEGTSNPNLYWYRQAAGRGLQLLFYSVGIGQISSEVPQNLSASRPQDRQFILSSKKLLLSDSGFYLCAWSVRVDYGYTFGSGTRLTVV.

This clone was counted a few times. This chain uses TRBV7-2 with TRBJ2-1; 8 nucleotides line up with TRBD2. Looked up from germline, CDR1 is SGHTA and CDR2 is FQGNSA. Losses at the gene ends were 10 bases for V and 4 bases for J; bases not matched to a gene: 12. This CDR3 is 15 amino acids long. CDR3 in amino acids: CATAIAGKLYNEQFF. CDR3 DNA sequence: TGTGCCACCGCAATAGCGGGAAAACTGTACAATGAGCAGTTCTTC.

The chain is built from TRBV30 and TRBJ2-1; D might be TRBD1 or TRBD2, each matching 6 bases. There are 14 residues in the CDR3. Per germline, CDR1 GTSNPN and CDR2 SVGIG (reference sequence). V was pared by 0 bases and J by 7 bases, with 13 bases between. The CDR3 sequence is CAWSVGGIVNEQFF. The CDR3 region has the DNA TGTGCCTGGAGTGTAGGGGGGATAGTGAATGAGCAGTTCTTC.

A few counts support this clone. The chain is built from TRBV29-1 and TRBJ2-1; the D is unclear. Germline lookup yields CDR1 SQVTM and CDR2 ANQGSEA. V shed 7 bases and J shed 0 bases, with 13 bases lying between them. The CDR3 has 14 residues. The CDR3 is CSALQENSYNEQFF. The CDR3 coding sequence is TGCAGCGCGCTTCAGGAAAACTCCTACAATGAGCAGTTCTTC.

The chain recombines TRBV10-3 with TRBJ2-7; the match to TRBD2 covers 7 bases. The CDR3 length is 13 residues. Germline V CDR1 and CDR2: ENHRY, SYGVKD. Losses at the gene ends were 4 bases for V and 6 bases for J; bases not matched to a gene: 6. This CDR3 reads CAISGGSALEQYF. Written as DNA, the CDR3 is TGTGCCATCAGTGGCGGGAGCGCGCTCGAGCAGTACTTC.

The rearrangement joins TRBV11-1 to TRBJ2-5; TRBD2 is a possible D gene (6 bases). Trimming cost V 3 bases and J 4 bases, with 15 bases left between them. The length of the CDR3 is 15 residues. From germline, CDR1 is SGHAT and CDR2 FQDESV (reference sequence). CDR3 sequence (DNA): TGTGCCAGCAGCTTGCTCGGGAGTGTCCCAGAGACCCAGTACTTC. Its protein product is CASSLLGSVPETQYF.

V and J are TRBV15 and TRBJ2-5, with TRBD2 matching over 13 bases. The V gene end was trimmed by 0 bases and the J gene end by 5 bases; junction bases not matched to a gene: 9. The CDR3 consists of 18 residues. Germline V gene data show CDR1 as LNHNV and CDR2 as YYDKDF (reference sequence). The CDR3 here is CATSRDPGLAGDVETQYF. CDR3 bases: TGTGCCACCAGCAGAGATCCCGGACTAGCGGGAGATGTCGAGACCCAGTACTTC.

This sequence joins TRBV21-1 and TRBJ2-4; the table's D call of TRBD1 was not tested on the DNA. TRBV21-1 is a documented pseudogene. This CDR3 spans 19 amino acids. The CDR3 is CASTGDEAGAPLAKNIQYF. The CDR3 DNA is TGTGCCAGCACCGGGGACGAGGCAGGGGCCCCATTAGCCAAAAACATTCAGTACTTC.

This clone was detected only a few times. The chain's CDR3 is CSCMGFPYNEQFF. The CDR3 DNA is TGCAGCTGCATGGGGTTTCCCTACAATGAGCAGTTCTTC. The genes are TRBV29-1 and TRBJ2-1; no reliable D call. The germline V gene encodes CDR1 SQVTM and CDR2 ANQGSEA. Trimming left V 8 bases short and J 2 bases short, with 13 bases between. This CDR3 spans 13 amino acids.

The chain uses TRBV9 and TRBJ2-1, with a weak D call TRBD2 (5 bases). Germline V gene data show CDR1 as SGDLS and CDR2 as YYNGEE. The CDR3 loop spans 15 amino acids. Trimming stripped 4 bases from V and 0 bases from J, with 11 bases between. The CDR3 loop reads CASSSSGSSYNEQFF. DNA of the CDR3: TGTGCCAGCAGCTCGAGCGGAAGCTCCTACAATGAGCAGTTCTTC.

This clone was counted a few times. The rearrangement links TRBV7-6 to TRBJ2-3, with TRBD1 as a possible D gene (6 bases). The germline gives CDR1 SGHVS, CDR2 FNYEAQ. The CDR3 spans 14 residues. Trimming removed 7 bases from V and 2 bases from J, with 13 bases in between. CDR3 nucleotides: TGTGCCAGCACCTTGGACAGACACACAGATACGCAGTATTTT. Its protein is CASTLDRHTDTQYF.

J is TRBJ2-4 and V is TRBV6-6, with 7 bases fitting TRBD1. CDR1 is MNHNY, CDR2 SVGAGI, per germline (reference sequence). Unmatched junction bases numbered 8, after V lost 3 bases and J lost 3 bases. This CDR3 comprises 16 residues. The CDR3 nucleotides read TGTGCCAGCAGTTATGGGCAGGGGGTCGTCAAAAACATTCAGTACTTC. Translation gives CASSYGQGVVKNIQYF.

Turning to this clone: This sample also contains other DNA sequences that code for the same CDR3. Here the CDR3 reads CASSLGLAGGTDTQYF. In nucleotides, the CDR3 is TGTGCCAGCAGCTTGGGACTAGCGGGAGGTACAGATACGCAGTATTTT. The rearrangement links TRBV7-6 to TRBJ2-3; 15 bases agree with TRBD2. This CDR3 has 16 amino acids. Germline V gives CDR1 SGHVS, CDR2 FNYEAQ. V dropped 3 bases and J dropped 3; count of bases not matched to a gene: 1.

The chain joins TRBV30 to TRBJ2-2, with D hard to call. V was pared by 5 bases and J by 2 bases, with 12 bases between. The CDR3 extends over 14 amino acids. Germline V lookup: CDR1 GTSNPN, CDR2 SVGIG (reference sequence). The DNA for the CDR3 is TGTGCCTGGGTCAGCGTCTCAAACACCGGGGAGCTGTTTTTT. Amino acids: CAWVSVSNTGELFF.

The chain couples TRBV27 to TRBJ2-7; D assignment may be TRBD1 or TRBD2 (5 bases each). Germline lookup yields CDR1 MNHEY and CDR2 SMNVEV (reference sequence). The CDR3 extends over 15 amino acids. V was cut by 6 bases and J by 1 base, with 16 bases left in between. The CDR3 DNA sequence: TGTGCCAGCAGGAAAGCCGGGACGGTTTCCTACGAGCAGTACTTC. Translating gives CASRKAGTVSYEQYF.

The chain carries TRBV15 and TRBJ2-6, with 7 positions matching TRBD1. Germline CDR1 LNHNV, CDR2 YYDKDF (reference sequence). The CDR3 runs to 16 residues. V lost 4 bases, J lost 9 bases, and 12 bases stayed unmatched. CDR3 sequence: CATSKVERTGFNVLTF. The CDR3 bases are TGTGCCACCAGCAAGGTCGAGAGGACAGGCTTCAACGTCCTGACTTTC. Combining the CDR3 with reference TRBV15 and TRBJ2-6 gives the whole variable domain DAMVIQNPRYQVTQFGKPVTLSCSQTLNHNVMYWYQQKSSQAPKLLFHYYDKDFNNEADTPDNFQSRRPNTSFCFLDIRSPGLGDTAMYLCATSKVERTGFNVLTFGAGSRLTVL.